This T cell receptor beta chain was retrieved from a study of blood T cells in healthy people across ages. Broader study findings: Because donor CMV status was unknown, expanded clonotype changes were possibly confounded.

With a J-beta primer mix and a sample-barcoded 5' primer, a second PCR ran about 7 to 12 cycles. In TCRdb, the 5' RACE reads were re-called with MiXCR into one record per CDR3 protein. The sample has approximately 800,000 distinct CDR3 sequences; around 34% are singletons. This clonotype appeared a few times. No antigen is known for it. Isolation recovered at least 7 million PBMCs from every sample. RNA extraction gave at least 5 micrograms of total RNA per sample. Germline assignment: CDR1 ENHRY and CDR2 SYGVKD. CDR3 size: 14 residues. Trimming took 0 bases from V and 12 from J, leaving 17 bases between them.

The chain recombines TRBV10-3 with TRBJ1-1; D perhaps matches TRBD1 (6 bases). The sequence came from a young man in good health. Material: blood. CDR3 in amino acids: CAISESLASRGTFF. DNA of the CDR3: TGTGCCATCAGTGAGTCGTTGGCCTCAAGGGGGACTTTCTTT.